A single sample is the source of the 3 T cell receptor beta chains below, sequenced in a study of neurological immune-mediated disorders. The time point here: technical triplicate 2. TCRdb passed the 5' RACE reads through MiXCR, listing each CDR3 protein once. The table has about 59,000 distinct CDR3 sequences, less than 25% seen once. The specimen was PBMCs. All receptors come from a man in his sixties with HTLV-1-associated myelopathy (HAM/TSP).

This clonotype appeared many times. This rearrangement joins TRBV14 to TRBJ2-7; unclear D gene. Germline CDR1 is SGHDN and CDR2 is FVKESK. Trimming left V 6 bases short and J 0 bases short, with 9 bases between. The CDR3 loop spans 13 amino acids. CDR3 loop: CASRGTGSYEQYF. CDR3 in DNA: TGTGCCAGCAGGGGCACGGGCTCCTACGAGCAGTACTTC.

V usage is TRBV5-1 and J usage is TRBJ2-3, with D unresolved. CDR3 size: 13 residues. Germline-derived CDR1 and CDR2 are SGHRS and YFSETQ. V lost 3 bases and J lost 2, with 7 bases in between. The CDR3, as DNA: TGCGCCAGCAGCTCGGTGGCCACAGATACGCAGTATTTT. It encodes CASSSVATDTQYF.

The genes are TRBV9 and TRBJ2-3; D remains ambiguous. The germline V gene encodes CDR1 SGDLS and CDR2 YYNGEE. CDR3 length equals 15 residues. V lost 0 bases and J 2 bases, leaving 10 bases between the germline ends. The CDR3 DNA is TGTGCCAGCAGCGTAGAGAAGGAATACACAGATACGCAGTATTTT. Amino acids: CASSVEKEYTDTQYF.